The 6 T cell receptor beta chains given below trace back to one sample, sequenced in a study of graft-versus-host responses after intestinal transplantation. Measured with immunoSEQ multiplex PCR; TCRdb has only the in-frame clones, and not every one. The sample shows 25,000 to 35,000 clones, 70% to 85% of them seen only once. Which antigens these TCRs recognize remains unknown. The material sequenced was unstimulated CD8+ T cells sorted from spleen or lymph node cells, taken before intestinal transplant. The origin of the receptors is a human donor who received an intestinal transplant.

The chain couples TRBV7-9 to TRBJ2-7; 7 bases are a match to TRBD1. The CDR3 totals 14 residues. Germline lookup yields CDR1 SEHNR and CDR2 FQNEAQ (reference sequence). V shed 4 bases and J 4 bases; nucleotides not matched to a gene: 7. CDR3 region: CASSSTGQTYEQYF. CDR3 coding DNA: TGTGCCAGCAGCTCAACGGGACAGACGTACGAGCAGTACTTC.

The chain has TRBV14 and TRBJ2-3, with TRBD2 matching over 12 bases. V trimming: 1 base; J trimming: 6 bases; junction bases outside the gene matches: 8. Germline CDR1 is SGHDN and CDR2 is FVKESK. The CDR3 spans 17 residues. The CDR3 region has the DNA TGTGCCAGCAGCCAAGCCCCTCTAGCGGGGGGGACGGATACGCAGTATTTT. Protein product: CASSQAPLAGGTDTQYF.

This clone was counted only a few times. CDR3 residues: CASSYSQGRDTQYF. The DNA for the CDR3 is TGTGCCAGCAGTTACTCGCAGGGGCGGGATACGCAGTATTTT. The gene calls are TRBV6-6 and TRBJ2-3; D perhaps matches TRBD1 (6 bases). This CDR3 spans 14 amino acids. CDR1 MNHNY and CDR2 SVGAGI come from the germline V gene (reference sequence). V was cut by 0 bases and J by 6 bases, with 10 bases left in between.

The chain is built from TRBV9 and TRBJ2-2; 7 bases line up with TRBD2. Germline V lookup: CDR1 SGDLS, CDR2 YYNGEE. With 0 bases clipped from V and 5 bases from J, the junction kept 4 bases outside the gene matches. CDR3 length equals 15 residues. CDR3 DNA: TGTGCCAGCAGCGTAGTGGGGGGAGGGACCGGGGAGCTGTTTTTT. Encoded protein: CASSVVGGGTGELFF.

This clone appeared once. V usage is TRBV7-2 and J usage is TRBJ2-7, with 7 bases matching TRBD2. After removal of 3 bases from V and 1 base from J, the junction contained 3 bases not matched to a gene. Looked up from germline, CDR1 is SGHTA and CDR2 is FQGNSA. This CDR3 has 14 amino acids. CDR3 sequence: CASSFLAESYEQYF. The CDR3 region has the DNA TGTGCCAGCAGCTTTCTAGCGGAATCCTACGAGCAGTACTTC. Full variable domain (outside the CDR3, taken from reference TRBV7-2 and TRBJ2-7): GAGVSQSPSNKVTEKGKDVELRCDPISGHTALYWYRQSLGQGLEFLIYFQGNSAPDKSGLPSDRFSAERTGGSVSTLTIQRTQQEDSAVYLCASSFLAESYEQYFGPGTRLTVT.

About this clone itself: The CDR3 does not close with the conserved phenylalanine or tryptophan, likely indicating a read error. The chain couples TRBV13 to TRBJ2-7, with 11 bases lining up with TRBD1. Germline assignment: CDR1 PRHDT and CDR2 FYEKMQ (reference sequence). V lost 4 bases and J lost 4; bases outside the gene matches: 6. The CDR3 spans 15 residues. CDR3 in amino acids: CASSSRTGGLYEQYL. CDR3 sequence (DNA): TGTGCCAGCAGCTCTAGGACAGGGGGCTTGTACGAGCAGTACCTC.